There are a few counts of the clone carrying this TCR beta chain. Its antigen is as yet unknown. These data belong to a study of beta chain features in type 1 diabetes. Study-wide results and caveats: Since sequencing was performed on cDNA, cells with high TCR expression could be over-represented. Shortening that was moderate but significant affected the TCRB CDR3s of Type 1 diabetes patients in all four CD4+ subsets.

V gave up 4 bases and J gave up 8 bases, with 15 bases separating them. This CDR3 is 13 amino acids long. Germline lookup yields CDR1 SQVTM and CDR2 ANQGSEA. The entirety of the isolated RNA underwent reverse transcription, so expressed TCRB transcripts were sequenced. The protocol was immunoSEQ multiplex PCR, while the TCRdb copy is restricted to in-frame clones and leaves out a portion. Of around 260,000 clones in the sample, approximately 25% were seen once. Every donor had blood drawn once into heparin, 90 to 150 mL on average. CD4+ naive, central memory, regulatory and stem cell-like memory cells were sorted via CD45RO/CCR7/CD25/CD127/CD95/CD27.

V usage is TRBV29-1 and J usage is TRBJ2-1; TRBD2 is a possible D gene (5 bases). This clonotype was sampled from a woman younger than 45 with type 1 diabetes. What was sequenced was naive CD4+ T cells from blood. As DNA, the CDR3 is TGCAGCGTTGGTCCTAGCTTTATCGATGAGCAGTTCTTC. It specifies CSVGPSFIDEQFF.